One sample yielded the 21 T cell receptor beta chains listed below, sequenced in a study of vaccination effects on CD4 cells after COVID-19. Profiling relied on immunoSEQ multiplex PCR, and the TCRdb table lists in-frame clones only, not all of them. The table shows about 14,000 clones, with around 80% occurring only once. For these receptors, no antigen is known. Prior to sequencing, the ViraFEST assay stimulated PBMC with viral peptide pools, which expanded the antigen-specific CD4+ T cells. The authors isolated CD4+ T cells after less than eleven days of culture. The person had a PCR-confirmed SARS-CoV-2 infection during March to December 2020. Each participant was given two doses of one vaccine (BNT162b2 or mRNA-1273). This specimen was CD4+ T cells from PBMCs cultured with SARS-CoV-2 spike peptides, taken after COVID-19 vaccination. The receptors originated from a human donor who had a prior SARS-CoV-2 infection.

This chain uses TRBV29-1 with TRBJ2-3, with TRBD1 matching 10 bases. The CDR3 runs to 14 residues. Trimming cost V 6 bases and J 2 bases; bases outside gene matches: 5. Germline CDR1 reads SQVTM; CDR2 reads ANQGSEA. The CDR3 DNA sequence: TGCAGCGTGGCTGGGACAGGGGACACAGATACGCAGTATTTT. This codes for CSVAGTGDTDTQYF.

This clone was found a few times. This sequence joins TRBV15 and TRBJ2-3; 11 nucleotides align to TRBD2. V lost 0 bases to trimming and J lost 5 bases; unmatched junction nucleotides: 7. CDR3 size: 17 residues. The germline CDR1 and CDR2 sequences are LNHNV and YYDKDF (reference sequence). The CDR3 DNA follows: TGTGCCACCAGCAGAGATTGGGGACTAGCGGAGATAGATACGCAGTATTTT. It is translated as CATSRDWGLAEIDTQYF. Full variable domain (outside the CDR3, taken from reference TRBV15 and TRBJ2-3): DAMVIQNPRYQVTQFGKPVTLSCSQTLNHNVMYWYQQKSSQAPKLLFHYYDKDFNNEADTPDNFQSRRPNTSFCFLDIRSPGLGDTAMYLCATSRDWGLAEIDTQYFGPGTRLTVL.

The rearrangement links TRBV27 to TRBJ1-2, with D maybe TRBD1 (5 bases). V lost 5 bases to trimming and J lost 6 bases, with 16 bases between them. The germline CDR1 and CDR2 sequences are MNHEY and SMNVEV (reference sequence). The CDR3 spans 14 residues. The CDR3 DNA sequence: TGTGCCAGCAGTCCGGCCCTTAGGGGAAATGGCTACACCTTC. This codes for CASSPALRGNGYTF.

By sample fraction, this clone is large (0.1 to 1%). The chain combines TRBV27 with TRBJ2-1; possibly TRBD2 for D (6 bases). The V gene's germline CDR1 is MNHEY and CDR2 SMNVEV (reference sequence). The CDR3 contains 16 residues. V was trimmed by 3 bases and J by 5 bases, leaving 17 bases between them. In DNA form, the CDR3 reads TGTGCCAGCAGTTTTGCGTCGGGGGAGTCTGACAATGAGCAGTTCTTC. Protein product: CASSFASGESDNEQFF.

This clone has just one count. The chain is built from TRBV6-4 and TRBJ2-1, with 8 bases identical to TRBD2. The V gene's germline CDR1 is MRHNA and CDR2 SNTAGT. The CDR3 is 14 residues long. Trimming removed 4 bases from V and 8 bases from J; junction bases left unmatched: 7. The DNA for the CDR3 is TGTGCCAGCAGTGTGGAGGGGACTAGTTATGAGCAGTTCTTC. It is translated as CASSVEGTSYEQFF.

The chain employs TRBV2 and TRBJ2-2; 9 nucleotides line up with TRBD2. The CDR3 is made up of 13 amino acids. Looked up from germline, CDR1 is SNHLY and CDR2 is FYNNEI. J lost 4 bases, V lost 9 bases, and 3 bases had no gene match. CDR3: CASGLAFTGELFF. The CDR3 DNA is TGTGCCAGTGGACTAGCGTTCACCGGGGAGCTGTTTTTT.

This chain connects TRBV19 to TRBJ1-2; D call uncertain. This CDR3 is 13 amino acids long. The V end was cut by 3 bases, the J end by 0 bases, with 5 bases between. Germline V CDR1 and CDR2: LNHDA, SQIVND (reference sequence). The DNA of the CDR3 is TGTGCCAGTAGTATCCAAACTAACTATGGCTACACCTTC. Protein: CASSIQTNYGYTF.

This sequence joins TRBV29-1 and TRBJ2-3, with D possibly matching TRBD1 (6 bases). The CDR3 runs to 13 residues. The germline V and J ends were trimmed by 6 bases and 3 bases, with 13 bases remaining between them. Looked up from germline, CDR1 is SQVTM and CDR2 is ANQGSEA. The CDR3 coding sequence is TGCAGCGTGGCACAGGGTGGGACAGATACGCAGTATTTT. This encodes CSVAQGGTDTQYF.

This rearrangement joins TRBV3-1 (or the pseudogene TRBV3-2) to TRBJ1-1, with 9 bases fitting TRBD1. Per germline, CDR1 LGHDT and CDR2 YNNKEL (reference sequence). CDR3 length: 15 residues. The V and J ends lost 1 base and 7 bases, in that order; junction bases with no gene match: 7. The CDR3 sequence is CASSQGSTGGGEAFF. The CDR3, as DNA: TGTGCCAGCAGCCAAGGGTCTACAGGGGGCGGTGAAGCTTTCTTT.

CDR3 DNA: TGCGCCAGCAGCTTGCAGGTATCGAACACCGGGGAGCTGTTTTTT. Translation: CASSLQVSNTGELFF. The gene calls are TRBV5-1 and TRBJ2-2; D is unclear. The V end lost 1 base, the J end lost 0 bases, and 7 bases lay between the germline ends. CDR3 length: 15 amino acids. The germline CDR1 and CDR2 sequences are SGHRS and YFSETQ.

In this sample, this clone turned up a few times. The chain uses TRBV6-4 and TRBJ2-1; the match to TRBD1 covers 10 bases. The CDR3 totals 15 residues. Losses at the gene ends were 4 bases for V and 4 bases for J; bases not matched to a gene: 4. Germline V gene lookup returns CDR1 MRHNA and CDR2 SNTAGT. In nucleotides, the CDR3 is TGTGCCAGCAGTGTCCGGGACAGGGGATACAATGAGCAGTTCTTC. As protein: CASSVRDRGYNEQFF.

The V and J genes are TRBV3-1 (or the pseudogene TRBV3-2) and TRBJ2-1, with 10 bases fitting TRBD2. With 7 bases clipped from V and 6 bases from J, the junction kept 6 bases outside the gene matches. The CDR3 is made up of 14 amino acids. The germline CDR1 and CDR2 sequences are LGHDT and YNNKEL (reference sequence). The CDR3 sequence: CASKKRGGINEQFF. Here the CDR3 DNA reads TGTGCCAGCAAGAAGCGGGGGGGTATCAATGAGCAGTTCTTC.

This clone occurred a few times. The chain is built from TRBV10-1 and TRBJ1-1, with TRBD1 matching over 7 bases. The CDR3 contains 15 residues. Germline CDR1 and CDR2: WNHNN and SYGVQD (reference sequence). With V trimmed by 4 bases and J by 7 bases, 12 bases remained unmatched. The CDR3 loop reads CASSAGDSFPYEAFF. For the CDR3, the DNA is TGCGCCAGCAGTGCTGGGGACAGCTTCCCTTATGAAGCTTTCTTT.

In this sample, this clone turned up a few times. V and J are TRBV11-3 and TRBJ2-1; D is possibly TRBD1 (6 bases). The CDR3 is 15 residues long. The ends were cut back, 3 bases at V and 1 base at J, with 10 bases in the middle. From germline, CDR1 is SGHNT and CDR2 YENEEA. DNA of the CDR3: TGTGCCAGCAGCTTTTTTGGACAGTCCTACAATGAGCAGTTCTTC. Amino acid sequence: CASSFFGQSYNEQFF.

The chain employs TRBV3-1 (or the pseudogene TRBV3-2) and TRBJ1-4; D call uncertain. Germline V gene data show CDR1 as LGHDT and CDR2 as YNNKEL (reference sequence). This CDR3 contains 14 residues. V was shortened by 4 bases and J by 3 bases, with 9 bases between the two germline ends. The CDR3 region has the DNA TGTGCCAGCAGCCTAGGAGTGGCTAATGAAAAACTGTTTTTT. Its protein is CASSLGVANEKLFF.

The J gene is TRBJ2-5, the V gene TRBV5-1; 8 bases agree with TRBD1. The J segment lost 2 bases and the V segment lost 7 bases, leaving 7 bases of the junction unmatched. This CDR3 region has 14 residues. Germline V gene lookup returns CDR1 SGHRS and CDR2 YFSETQ. The CDR3 DNA is TGCGCCAGCCGACGATGGACAGGGCAAGAGACCCAGTACTTC. It encodes CASRRWTGQETQYF. Combining the CDR3 with reference TRBV5-1 and TRBJ2-5 gives the whole variable domain KAGVTQTPRYLIKTRGQQVTLSCSPISGHRSVSWYQQTPGQGLQFLFEYFSETQRNKGNFPGRFSGRQFSNSRSEMNVSTLELGDSALYLCASRRWTGQETQYFGPGTRLLVL.

This clone occurred a few times. CDR3 DNA sequence: TGTGCCAGTACGTTTACAATGAGCAATCAGCCCCAGCATTTT. Protein sequence: CASTFTMSNQPQHF. The chain has TRBV5-5 and TRBJ1-5, with unresolved D. This CDR3 spans 14 amino acids. Germline lookup yields CDR1 SGHKS and CDR2 YYEKEE (reference sequence). V was cut by 8 bases and J by 1 base, with 13 bases left in between. Drawing the rest from reference TRBV5-5 and TRBJ1-5, the complete variable domain is DAGVTQSPTHLIKTRGQQVTLRCSPISGHKSVSWYQQVLGQGPQFIFQYYEKEERGRGNFPDRFSARQFPNYSSELNVNALLLGDSALYLCASTFTMSNQPQHFGDGTRLSIL.

V usage is TRBV5-4 and J usage is TRBJ2-1; D remains ambiguous. Looked up from germline, CDR1 is SGHNT and CDR2 is YYREEE (reference sequence). V was trimmed by 1 base and J by 3 bases, leaving 8 bases between them. The length of the CDR3 is 14 residues. CDR3 DNA: TGTGCCAGCAGCTTGCCACAAAGCTACAATGAGCAGTTCTTC. Translation: CASSLPQSYNEQFF. Full variable domain (outside the CDR3, taken from reference TRBV5-4 and TRBJ2-1): ETGVTQSPTHLIKTRGQQVTLRCSSQSGHNTVSWYQQALGQGPQFIFQYYREEENGRGNFPPRFSGLQFPNYSSELNVNALELDDSALYLCASSLPQSYNEQFFGPGTRLTVL.

J is TRBJ2-3 and V is TRBV4-2; D is uncertain. The V gene lost 0 bases and the J gene lost 4 bases, with 17 bases spanning the gap. The CDR3 totals 17 residues. Germline CDR1 is LGHNA and CDR2 is YNFKEQ. The CDR3 reads CASSQDLVPMSPDTQYF. The CDR3 DNA is TGTGCCAGCAGCCAAGATCTAGTTCCAATGTCGCCAGATACGCAGTATTTT.

V and J are TRBV12-3 or TRBV12-4 and TRBJ1-3; D remains ambiguous. This CDR3 has 13 residues. V was trimmed by 4 bases and J by 2 bases, leaving 6 bases between them. CDR3 in DNA: TGTGCCAGCAGTTCCACAGCTGGAAACACCATATATTTT. It is translated as CASSSTAGNTIYF.

In its sample, this clone was seen once. The chain has TRBV30 and TRBJ1-6; no definite D call. The CDR3 contains 12 residues. Trimming removed 1 base at V and 9 bases at J, with 7 bases between. The germline gives CDR1 GTSNPN, CDR2 SVGIG (reference sequence). The CDR3 nucleotides read TGTGCCTGGAGTGCCACTTTTTCACCCCTCCACTTT. Encoded protein: CAWSATFSPLHF. The entire variable domain, with the rest obtained from reference TRBV30 and TRBJ1-6, is as follows: SQTIHQWPATLVQPVGSPLSLECTVEGTSNPNLYWYRQAAGRGLQLLFYSVGIGQISSEVPQNLSASRPQDRQFILSSKKLLLSDSGFYLCAWSATFSPLHFGNGTRLTVT.